This passage covers 20 T cell receptor beta chains from one sample sequenced in a study of neoadjuvant anti-PD-1 for oral cavity cancer. Regarding time point: after neoadjuvant nivolumab, at surgical resection. Repertoires were generated with immunoSEQ multiplex PCR, while TCRdb's copy carries only in-frame clones and drops some. The table lists approximately 21,000 clones, 40% to 50% of them singletons. This specimen consisted of tumor tissue, obtained after nivolumab (anti-PD-1) treatment. The source is a person aged 40-85 years with oral cavity squamous cell carcinoma.

This clone was found many times. This chain joins TRBV9 and TRBJ2-1, with D maybe TRBD2 (6 bases). V was shortened by 4 bases and J by 2 bases, with 13 bases between the two germline ends. Germline assignment: CDR1 SGDLS and CDR2 YYNGEE. This CDR3 is 15 amino acids long. The CDR3 DNA sequence: TGTGCCAGCAGCCGTCTACCGGGGGCCTACAATGAGCAGTTCTTC. Translating gives CASSRLPGAYNEQFF.

This rearrangement joins TRBV11-2 to TRBJ2-7; 12 bases agree with TRBD1. Germline CDR1 reads SGHAT; CDR2 reads FQNNGV. The V segment lost 3 bases and the J segment 7 bases; nucleotides outside the gene matches: 4. There are 14 residues in the CDR3. This CDR3 is CASSLGQGAGEQYF. The CDR3 DNA is TGTGCCAGCAGCTTGGGACAGGGGGCCGGAGAGCAGTACTTC.

The V and J genes are TRBV19 and TRBJ1-2; 8 bases map to TRBD1. Germline-derived CDR1 and CDR2 are LNHDA and SQIVND (reference sequence). CDR3 length: 15 residues. The ends lost 3 bases at V and 4 bases at J; junction bases unmatched: 7. The CDR3 region has the DNA TGTGCCAGTAGTATGAGGGCAGGGGGCTCCTATGGCTACACCTTC. Translation gives CASSMRAGGSYGYTF.

This clone turned up a few times. The chain employs TRBV5-4 and TRBJ2-7; the match to TRBD2 covers 7 bases. Per the germline V gene, CDR1 is SGHNT and CDR2 is YYREEE (reference sequence). This CDR3 has 14 residues. The V gene end was trimmed by 2 bases and the J gene end by 0 bases; junction bases not matched to a gene: 2. The CDR3 loop is CASSFGRGSYEQYF. Written as DNA, the CDR3 is TGTGCCAGCAGCTTTGGGAGGGGCTCCTACGAGCAGTACTTC.

This clone turned up a few times. The chain links TRBV4-1 to TRBJ2-7, with 7 bases that match TRBD1. Looked up from germline, CDR1 is MGHRA and CDR2 is YSYEKL. The CDR3 totals 14 residues. Losses at the gene ends were 0 bases for V and 2 bases for J; bases not matched to a gene: 1. The CDR3 spells CASSQDRGPYEQYF. CDR3 nucleotide sequence: TGCGCCAGCAGCCAAGATAGGGGGCCCTACGAGCAGTACTTC.

The gene calls are TRBV7-9 and TRBJ1-6, with a possible D match to TRBD1 (5 bases). Trimming stripped 6 bases from V and 6 bases from J, with 15 bases between. The CDR3 sequence is 15 residues long. Germline V CDR1 and CDR2: SEHNR, FQNEAQ (reference sequence). The CDR3: CASRIGGTSNSPLHF. CDR3 nucleotides: TGTGCCAGCAGGATAGGCGGGACTTCTAATTCACCCCTCCACTTT.

This chain joins TRBV5-5 and TRBJ2-3; no reliable D call. The CDR3 has 14 residues. CDR1 is SGHKS, CDR2 YYEKEE, per germline (reference sequence). Trimming left V 0 bases short and J 2 bases short, with 7 bases between. The CDR3 DNA reads as TGTGCCAGCAGCTTGGTTTTCGTCACAGATACGCAGTATTTT. This sequence encodes CASSLVFVTDTQYF.

Notes on this clone: Being one base from a much bigger clone, this may be a read error. The V call is TRBV7-2, the J call TRBJ2-3, with D tentatively TRBD2 (7 bases). V lost 1 base, J lost 2 bases, and 10 bases lay in between. CDR3 length: 15 amino acids. Germline V gene sequence: CDR1 SGHTA, CDR2 FQGNSA. The CDR3 here is CASSLVGGATDTQYF. DNA of the CDR3: TGTGCCAGCAGCTTAGTAGGGGGGGCCACAGATACGCAGTATTTT.

The J gene is TRBJ1-2, the V gene TRBV18, with a tentative D call TRBD1 (6 bases). The CDR3 is 14 residues long. The germline CDR1 and CDR2 sequences are KGHSH and LQKENI. The V end lost 4 bases, the J end lost 10 bases, and 19 bases lay between the germline ends. The CDR3 coding sequence is TGTGCCAGCTCACAGGACTCACAGGGTAGAGACTACACCTTC. This sequence encodes CASSQDSQGRDYTF.

This chain links TRBV4-2 with TRBJ2-1; 9 nucleotides agree with TRBD2. In germline, CDR1 is LGHNA, CDR2 YNFKEQ. V trimming: 3 bases; J trimming: 5 bases; junction bases outside the gene matches: 8. CDR3 length equals 16 residues. CDR3 in amino acids: CASSQAAGGTNNEQFF. In DNA, the CDR3 is TGTGCCAGCAGCCAGGCGGCGGGGGGGACCAACAATGAGCAGTTCTTC.

This sequence joins TRBV2 and TRBJ1-6; D is unresolved. The CDR3 totals 14 residues. Germline-derived CDR1 and CDR2 are SNHLY and FYNNEI. Trimming shortened V by 1 base and J by 6 bases, and 7 bases separated the two germline ends. In DNA, the CDR3 is TGTGCCAGCAGTGAAGGAGACTTTAATTCACCCCTCCACTTT. Encoded protein: CASSEGDFNSPLHF. The entire variable domain, with the rest obtained from reference TRBV2 and TRBJ1-6, is as follows: EPEVTQTPSHQVTQMGQEVILRCVPISNHLYFYWYRQILGQKVEFLVSFYNNEISEKSEIFDDQFSVERPDGSNFTLKIRSTKLEDSAMYFCASSEGDFNSPLHFGNGTRLTVT.

A few counts support this clone. The chain couples TRBV6-5 to TRBJ2-1, with 10 bases fitting TRBD1. CDR3 size: 16 residues. Looked up from germline, CDR1 is MNHEY and CDR2 is SVGAGI. Trimming took 2 bases from V and 6 from J; bases not matched to a gene: 7. The CDR3 DNA sequence: TGTGCCAGCAGTTACCGGGACAGGGGCCGGGGCAATGAGCAGTTCTTC. Amino acids: CASSYRDRGRGNEQFF.

This chain uses TRBV7-8 with TRBJ2-7; D unresolved. Trimming stripped 4 bases from V and 1 base from J, with 17 bases between. Germline loops: CDR1 SGHVS, CDR2 FQNEAQ. The CDR3 length is 16 residues. Here the CDR3 reads CASSSSEMTGSYEQYF. CDR3 nucleotide sequence: TGTGCCAGCAGCTCATCCGAAATGACTGGATCCTACGAGCAGTACTTC.

This clone appeared a few times. The CDR3 nucleotides read TGTGCCAGCAGCTTGAATCAGGGAGTCAATCAGCCCCAGCATTTT. Its translation is CASSLNQGVNQPQHF. V gene TRBV5-6 combines with J gene TRBJ1-5; D possibly corresponds to TRBD1 (5 bases). Germline V CDR1 and CDR2: SGHDT, YYEEEE. The CDR3 contains 15 residues. V lost 1 base and J 3 bases, leaving 11 bases between the germline ends.

The chain recombines TRBV7-6 with TRBJ1-2; no firm D call. This CDR3 comprises 13 residues. Trimming cost V 6 bases and J 2 bases, with 10 bases left between them. CDR1 and CDR2 from the germline V gene are SGHVS and FNYEAQ. The CDR3 nucleotides read TGTGCCAGCAGTTTATTCCAAAACTATGGCTACACCTTC. This codes for CASSLFQNYGYTF.

This clone has ten or more counts. V usage is TRBV5-1 and J usage is TRBJ2-7, with 10 bases lining up with TRBD1. The V gene end was trimmed by 3 bases and the J gene end by 2 bases; junction bases not matched to a gene: 2. This CDR3 has 14 residues. Germline CDR1 reads SGHRS; CDR2 reads YFSETQ. CDR3 coding DNA: TGCGCCAGCAGCTCCGGGACAGGGGCCTACGAGCAGTACTTC. Residues: CASSSGTGAYEQYF.

V and J are TRBV4-3 and TRBJ1-1; tentatively, D is TRBD1 (6 bases). This CDR3 region has 14 residues. Per germline, CDR1 LGHNA and CDR2 YSLEER. Trimming stripped 2 bases from V and 7 bases from J, with 14 bases between. The CDR3 protein is CASSQRFGGREAFF. Here the CDR3 DNA reads TGCGCCAGCAGCCAAAGGTTCGGGGGGCGTGAAGCTTTCTTT.

The CDR3 DNA reads TGTGCCAGCAGCTCACAAGCAGCGGGGGGGCGTGAGCAGTACTTC. It encodes CASSSQAAGGREQYF. The chain links TRBV9 to TRBJ2-7; 10 bases are a match to TRBD2. Germline values: CDR1 SGDLS, CDR2 YYNGEE. With 4 bases clipped from V and 7 bases from J, the junction kept 11 bases outside the gene matches. This CDR3 spans 15 amino acids.

This chain uses TRBV5-3 with TRBJ1-2; possible D gene TRBD1, 5 bases. TRBV5-3 is an ORF, and what it does is uncertain. V dropped 7 bases and J dropped 1 base, with 23 bases sitting between them. The CDR3 runs 17 residues. CDR3 in amino acids: CARQESWQGTLNYGYTF. CDR3 in DNA: TGTGCCAGACAAGAATCTTGGCAGGGAACTCTTAACTATGGCTACACCTTC.

This clone has just a few counts. The chain is built from TRBV28 and TRBJ2-7; D may be TRBD1 or TRBD2 (5 bases each). The CDR3 extends over 15 amino acids. Germline V lookup: CDR1 MDHEN, CDR2 SYDVKM. Trimming pared 2 bases from V and 1 base from J, leaving 12 bases between. DNA for the CDR3: TGTGCCAGCAGTTTAGGGGGAGCCGGATCCTACGAGCAGTACTTC. This gives the protein CASSLGGAGSYEQYF.